This T cell receptor beta chain was identified during a study of cytotoxic CD8 clonotypes in ibrutinib-treated CLL. As for this clone: Antigen unknown.

Study results and caveats: There were few public clonotypes, and on treatment they contracted or stayed stable.

CDR1 is SQVTM and CDR2 is ANQGSEA in the germline V gene. There are 15 residues in the CDR3. Trimming removed 0 bases from V and 4 bases from J, with 13 bases in between. The protocol was immunoSEQ multiplex PCR, while the TCRdb copy is restricted to in-frame clones and leaves out a portion. Of about 45,000 clones listed, 50% to 80% are singletons. The sample was PBMCs, taken after 24 months of ibrutinib treatment. The receptor's source is a human donor with chronic lymphocytic leukemia. The chain joins TRBV29-1 to TRBJ2-4; D gene uncertain. CDR3 in amino acids: CSVEDLGREKNIQYF. CDR3 sequence (DNA): TGCAGCGTTGAAGACTTGGGTAGAGAGAAAAACATTCAGTACTTC. Drawing the rest from reference TRBV29-1 and TRBJ2-4, the complete variable domain is SAVISQKPSRDICQRGTSLTIQCQVDSQVTMMFWYRQQPGQSLTLIATANQGSEATYESGFVIDKFPISRPNLTFSTLTVSNMSPEDSSIYLCSVEDLGREKNIQYFGAGTRLSVL.